This T cell receptor (beta chain) was observed in a study of radiation and T cells in renal cell carcinoma. Treatment defined: 15 Gy SBRT to primary tumor, nephrectomy 4 weeks later. The method was immunoSEQ multiplex PCR; TCRdb's version includes in-frame clones alone and lacks a portion of them. The table lists 10,000 to 15,000 clones, roughly a third of them singletons, with about 16% in the top ten. This clone ranks as medium-sized. V shed 7 bases and J shed 8 bases, with 19 bases lying between them. In germline, CDR1 is SGDLS, CDR2 YYNGEE. This CDR3 spans 14 amino acids. The receptor's source is a man aged 55-75 years with renal cell carcinoma. This chain uses TRBV9 with TRBJ2-1; maybe TRBD1 (5 bases). Here the sequenced sample was tumor tissue, taken from a patient whose treatment included radiotherapy and nephrectomy. The CDR3 spells CASGDGDSADEQFF. Here the CDR3 DNA reads TGTGCCAGCGGGGATGGAGACAGCGCCGATGAGCAGTTCTTC.